Listed here is a single TCR beta chain. These data are taken from a study of CD8 T cells in Susac syndrome. CDR1 and CDR2 from the germline V gene are LNHDA and SQIVND (reference sequence). The CDR3 runs to 14 residues. The V end was cut by 3 bases, the J end by 3 bases, with 9 bases between. The T cells that were sequenced for TCR beta were CD8+ and CD4+ cells from blood. RNA totalling about 0.45 to 1 ug underwent reverse transcription with random hexamers. With immunoSEQ multiplex PCR, TCR beta CDR3 was amplified across 54 Vbeta and 13 Jbeta. TCRdb called the immunoSEQ multiplex PCR reads again in MiXCR, with one record for every CDR3 protein. The sample includes hundreds of thousands of distinct CDR3 sequences, 70% to 90% of them seen just once.

The specimen was CD8+ T cells from PBMCs. The V call is TRBV19, the J call TRBJ2-1; D unclear. The receptor's source is a human donor with multiple sclerosis. The CDR3 nucleotides are TGTGCCAGTAGTATTGATGGAGTCTACAATGAGCAGTTCTTC. Protein sequence: CASSIDGVYNEQFF.